The 20 T cell receptor beta chains below all came from one sample that was sequenced in a study of radiotherapy plus CTLA-4 blockade in lung cancer. TCRdb's table, derived via immunoSEQ multiplex PCR, lists solely in-frame clones and lacks some. The sample holds fewer than 65,000 clones; 65% to 80% are singletons and the top ten take about 2.2%. The specimen was peripheral blood, collected from a patient treated with radiotherapy plus ipilimumab. These TCRs come from a human donor with non-small cell lung cancer whose response to radiotherapy plus ipilimumab could not be evaluated.

The rearrangement links TRBV7-3 to TRBJ2-1, with D perhaps matching TRBD1 (7 bases). Germline V gene sequence: CDR1 SGHTA, CDR2 FQGTGA. The V gene lost 4 bases and the J gene lost 5 bases, with 15 bases spanning the gap. This CDR3 region has 15 residues. The CDR3 reads CASSSGGRLHNEQFF. In nucleotides, the CDR3 is TGTGCCAGCAGCTCAGGGGGGCGTCTACACAATGAGCAGTTCTTC.

The rearrangement joins TRBV5-1 to TRBJ2-1, with a weak D call TRBD1 (7 bases). V was trimmed by 7 bases and J by 4 bases, leaving 15 bases between them. The germline CDR1 and CDR2 sequences are SGHRS and YFSETQ. This CDR3 is 14 amino acids long. CDR3 nucleotides: TGCGCCAGCGGCAGGGGGGACGGATACAATGAGCAGTTCTTC. It yields the protein CASGRGDGYNEQFF.

V gene TRBV5-4 combines with J gene TRBJ2-7; TRBD2 matches 8 bases. V lost 4 bases to trimming and J lost 4 bases; unmatched junction nucleotides: 10. The CDR3 extends over 15 amino acids. Germline CDR1 is SGHNT and CDR2 is YYREEE (reference sequence). CDR3 coding DNA: TGTGCCAGCAGCAACCTCGGGGGGGGGAGTTACGAGCAGTACTTC. It translates to CASSNLGGGSYEQYF.

The rearrangement links TRBV28 to TRBJ2-7; the D is unclear. Germline lookup yields CDR1 MDHEN and CDR2 SYDVKM. The CDR3 loop spans 13 amino acids. The germline V and J ends were trimmed by 2 bases and 3 bases, with 8 bases remaining between them. In DNA form, the CDR3 reads TGTGCCAGCAGTTTAGGCAGGTACTACGAGCAGTACTTC. Translation gives CASSLGRYYEQYF. Full variable domain (outside the CDR3, taken from reference TRBV28 and TRBJ2-7): DVKVTQSSRYLVKRTGEKVFLECVQDMDHENMFWYRQDPGLGLRLIYFSYDVKMKEKGDIPEGYSVSREKKERFSLILESASTNQTSMYLCASSLGRYYEQYFGPGTRLTVT.

The chain joins TRBV5-1 to TRBJ2-1; TRBD1 might be the D (6 bases). The germline gives CDR1 SGHRS, CDR2 YFSETQ. The ends were cut back, 0 bases at V and 8 bases at J, with 12 bases in the middle. This CDR3 has 14 amino acids. Here the CDR3 DNA reads TGCGCCAGCAGCTTGGGGGCTGGGGGCGATGAGCAGTTCTTC. Protein product: CASSLGAGGDEQFF. Supplemented by reference TRBV5-1 and TRBJ2-1, the full variable domain reads KAGVTQTPRYLIKTRGQQVTLSCSPISGHRSVSWYQQTPGQGLQFLFEYFSETQRNKGNFPGRFSGRQFSNSRSEMNVSTLELGDSALYLCASSLGAGGDEQFFGPGTRLTVL.

This clone appeared once. The chain uses TRBV7-9 and TRBJ1-2, with TRBD1 as a possible D gene (6 bases). There are 13 residues in the CDR3. The ends were cut back, 4 bases at V and 2 bases at J, with 8 bases in the middle. Germline loops: CDR1 SEHNR, CDR2 FQNEAQ (reference sequence). CDR3 nucleotide sequence: TGTGCCAGCAGCTACGGACAGAACTATGGCTACACCTTC. Encoded protein: CASSYGQNYGYTF.

Regarding this clone: A read error may account for a junction end that differs from germline. This rearrangement joins TRBV9 to TRBJ2-5; 7 nucleotides line up with TRBD1. The CDR3 runs 12 residues. Germline lookup yields CDR1 SGDLS and CDR2 YYNGEE. The CDR3 sequence: CASSATGRGPHF. CDR3 nucleotides: TGTGCCAGCAGCGCTACTGGAAGGGGGCCTCACTTC.

The J gene is TRBJ2-2, the V gene TRBV15; 13 bases are shared with TRBD2. Trimming took 2 bases from V and 5 from J; bases not matched to a gene: 5. Germline V gives CDR1 LNHNV, CDR2 YYDKDF (reference sequence). This CDR3 contains 17 residues. The CDR3 bases are TGTGCCACCAGCAGATCGGGACTAGCGGGGAAAACCGGGGAGCTGTTTTTT. Encoded protein: CATSRSGLAGKTGELFF.

This clone was seen a few times. V gene TRBV6-6 combines with J gene TRBJ2-1, with TRBD2 matching 11 bases. The CDR3 is made up of 16 amino acids. J gave up 5 bases and V 1 base, and 4 bases lay outside the gene matches. Germline values: CDR1 MNHNY, CDR2 SVGAGI (reference sequence). The CDR3 sequence: CASSYYSGGANNEQFF. DNA for the CDR3: TGTGCCAGCAGTTACTATAGCGGGGGGGCTAACAATGAGCAGTTCTTC.

The chain uses TRBV18 and TRBJ2-2; 7 nucleotides align to TRBD1. The CDR3 has 16 amino acids. After removal of 0 bases from V and 5 bases from J, the junction contained 6 bases not matched to a gene. From germline, CDR1 is KGHSH and CDR2 LQKENI. The CDR3 here is CASSPPPRGLTGELFF. The CDR3 coding sequence is TGTGCCAGCTCACCACCACCCAGGGGGTTAACCGGGGAGCTGTTTTTT.

The CDR3, as DNA: TGTGCCAGCAGCCTTCGAAGGCGGGGGAACTCCTACGAGCAGTACTTC. It specifies CASSLRRRGNSYEQYF. The chain is built from TRBV7-8 and TRBJ2-7, with 7 bases that match TRBD2. The trim removed 5 bases at V and 0 bases at J, leaving 10 bases unmatched. CDR3 length: 16 amino acids. The germline CDR1 and CDR2 sequences are SGHVS and FQNEAQ.

The chain has TRBV5-6 and TRBJ2-6, with D unresolved. CDR3 size: 16 residues. Germline lookup yields CDR1 SGHDT and CDR2 YYEEEE. Trimming pared 0 bases from V and 0 bases from J, leaving 7 bases between. CDR3 nucleotide sequence: TGTGCCAGCAGCTTGGTCCCGAGCTCTGGGGCCAACGTCCTGACTTTC. It specifies CASSLVPSSGANVLTF.

The genes are TRBV5-1 and TRBJ2-1; 9 positions agree with TRBD2. Germline V gives CDR1 SGHRS, CDR2 YFSETQ. This CDR3 is 14 amino acids long. V lost 7 bases to trimming and J lost 5 bases; unmatched junction nucleotides: 7. The CDR3 loop is CASSGTSSDNEQFF. CDR3 in DNA: TGCGCCAGCTCCGGGACTAGCTCAGACAATGAGCAGTTCTTC.

This clone was observed once. At one boundary the junction diverges from the germline segment, which might be a read error. This rearrangement joins TRBV6-1 to TRBJ1-1; 7 bases are shared with TRBD1. This CDR3 has 12 residues. In germline, CDR1 is MNHNS, CDR2 SASEGT. The CDR3 DNA follows: TGTGCCAGCAGTCCATGGGACAGCCGGGCTTCTTTT. Translating gives CASSPWDSRASF.

Written as DNA, the CDR3 is TGTGCCAGCAGCTTAGATCCCCCCCGGGCCAGGGGGCGAATGAACACTGAAGCTTTCTTT. Translating gives CASSLDPPRARGRMNTEAFF. V gene TRBV11-2 combines with J gene TRBJ1-1; 8 positions agree with TRBD1. The germline CDR1 and CDR2 sequences are SGHAT and FQNNGV. With V trimmed by 0 bases and J by 0 bases, 15 bases remained unmatched. This CDR3 comprises 20 residues.

The V and J genes are TRBV11-2 and TRBJ2-3; D is uncertain. This CDR3 has 15 residues. Trimming left V 4 bases short and J 1 base short, with 12 bases between. Per the germline V gene, CDR1 is SGHAT and CDR2 is FQNNGV. In DNA form, the CDR3 reads TGTGCCAGCAGCTATCAGCCCCTAGGCACAGATACGCAGTATTTT. It translates to CASSYQPLGTDTQYF.

The chain employs TRBV18 and TRBJ2-3; tentative D call: TRBD1 (5 bases). The length of the CDR3 is 15 residues. The germline V and J ends were trimmed by 3 bases and 3 bases, with 13 bases remaining between them. Germline CDR1 reads KGHSH; CDR2 reads LQKENI. CDR3 nucleotide sequence: TGTGCCAGCTCACCCGTCCAGGGTGGTACAGATACGCAGTATTTT. Translating it yields CASSPVQGGTDTQYF.

This clone has just one count. The junction does not match germline at one end; this may be a read error. The sample holds other DNA sequences that translate to the same CDR3. This rearrangement joins TRBV2 to TRBJ1-1; possibly TRBD1 for D (6 bases). The CDR3 contains 12 residues. From germline, CDR1 is SNHLY and CDR2 FYNNEI. The CDR3 nucleotides read TGTGCCAGCAGAGGACAGAACACTGAAGCTTTTTTT. Amino acids: CASRGQNTEAFF.

This chain joins TRBV7-2 and TRBJ2-1; TRBD2 matches at 8 bases. CDR3 size: 16 residues. V lost 4 bases and J lost 6; bases outside the gene matches: 11. Per germline, CDR1 SGHTA and CDR2 FQGNSA. The CDR3 DNA is TGTGCCAGCAGCTCCCCCTACGGGAGGGCCGGCAATGAGCAGTTCTTC. Its translation: CASSSPYGRAGNEQFF.

As concerns this clone: Relative to the germline gene, one junction end is altered; a read error may explain this. This sample includes further DNA sequences coding for the same CDR3. The chain recombines TRBV4-2 with TRBJ2-2, with D unresolved. Germline assignment: CDR1 LGHNA and CDR2 YNFKEQ. The CDR3 has 15 residues. Written as DNA, the CDR3 is TGTGCCAGCAGCCCCATCGTGGGCACCACCGGAGAGCTGTTTTTT. This sequence encodes CASSPIVGTTGELFF.